Presented here are 9 T cell receptor beta chains from one specimen sequenced in a study of OX40 agonist ivuxolimab in advanced cancers. The assay was immunoSEQ multiplex PCR, and TCRdb's table has in-frame clones only and misses some. The data contain under 8,500 clones, about 80% of them seen just once; the ten biggest clones take up 17%. The specimen was CD4+ or CD8+ T cells sorted from blood, collected in a trial of the OX40 agonist ivuxolimab. The receptor set was obtained from an adult with an advanced solid tumor such as melanoma, head and neck, liver or kidney cancer.

Only a few counts were recorded for this clone. This chain links TRBV15 with TRBJ1-2; D is ambiguous. The germline V gene has CDR1 LNHNV and CDR2 YYDKDF (reference sequence). V was trimmed by 0 bases and J by 3 bases, leaving 8 bases between them. The CDR3 is 14 amino acids. CDR3 DNA: TGTGCCACCAGCAGAGATCGGTCAGACTATGGCTACACCTTC. Translated, it gives CATSRDRSDYGYTF.

Only a few counts were recorded for this clone. V usage is TRBV7-3 and J usage is TRBJ2-5, with TRBD1 identical over 9 bases. This CDR3 contains 14 residues. Germline V gene sequence: CDR1 SGHTA, CDR2 FQGTGA. Trimming cost V 5 bases and J 3 bases; bases outside gene matches: 4. This CDR3 reads CASSGTGNEETQYF. CDR3 nucleotide sequence: TGTGCCAGCAGCGGGACAGGGAATGAAGAGACCCAGTACTTC.

This chain uses TRBV5-6 with TRBJ1-4; 7 bases fit TRBD1. V shed 2 bases, J shed 7 bases, and the junction held 11 bases outside the gene matches. Germline lookup yields CDR1 SGHDT and CDR2 YYEEEE. The CDR3 sequence is 16 residues long. The CDR3 coding sequence is TGTGCCAGCAGCTTTGAAAGGACAGGCGAACTTGAAAAACTGTTTTTT. Its translation: CASSFERTGELEKLFF.

The V and J genes are TRBV6-1 and TRBJ1-4; tentatively, D is TRBD1 (6 bases). The CDR3 runs 14 residues. Germline V CDR1 and CDR2: MNHNS, SASEGT. The V end was cut by 7 bases, the J end by 4 bases, with 13 bases between. The CDR3 sequence is CASTVGGLNEKLFF. The CDR3, as DNA: TGTGCCAGCACCGTAGGGGGGCTTAATGAAAAACTGTTTTTT.

Judged by abundance, this clone is large. This chain uses TRBV6-5 with TRBJ2-1; possible D gene TRBD1, 6 bases. The V end lost 2 bases, the J end lost 7 bases, and 9 bases lay between the germline ends. This CDR3 comprises 13 residues. The germline V gene encodes CDR1 MNHEY and CDR2 SVGAGI. Here the CDR3 reads CASSYGGGNEQFF. In DNA form, the CDR3 reads TGTGCCAGCAGTTACGGGGGCGGGAATGAGCAGTTCTTC.

The rearrangement links TRBV7-2 to TRBJ1-4, with TRBD1 identical over 8 bases. V was pared by 3 bases and J by 0 bases, with 3 bases of the junction left unmatched. Germline CDR1 reads SGHTA; CDR2 reads FQGNSA. The CDR3 has 16 residues. This CDR3 reads CASSLVGQATNEKLFF. For the CDR3, the DNA is TGTGCCAGCAGCTTGGTGGGACAGGCAACTAATGAAAAACTGTTTTTT.

This clone was recorded a few times. The chain combines TRBV5-6 with TRBJ2-2; the D is unclear. Germline lookup yields CDR1 SGHDT and CDR2 YYEEEE. The CDR3 is 13 amino acids. Between the trimmed V and J ends, which lost 6 bases and 8 bases, there was a span of 14 bases. CDR3 loop: CASNSHVVGELFF. The CDR3 DNA is TGTGCCAGCAACTCGCACGTGGTAGGGGAGCTGTTTTTT.

This clone is deemed medium-sized. The chain combines TRBV5-3 with TRBJ1-6; possible D gene TRBD1, 5 bases. TRBV5-3 is treated as an ORF (open reading frame) with a function not yet certain. V shed 0 bases and J shed 4 bases, with 5 bases lying between them. The CDR3 sequence is 14 residues long. CDR3 sequence reads: CARSLGQYNSPLHF. CDR3 in DNA: TGTGCCAGAAGCTTGGGACAGTATAATTCACCCCTCCACTTT.

This clone appeared a few times. The CDR3, as DNA: TGTGCCAGCAGCTTTAAGGCCGGGGAGCTGTTTTTT. Residues: CASSFKAGELFF. The genes are TRBV11-2 and TRBJ2-2; D is ambiguous. Trimming took 3 bases from V and 6 from J, leaving 5 bases between them. The CDR3 sequence is 12 residues long. Germline loops: CDR1 SGHAT, CDR2 FQNNGV.